A single TCR beta chain is shown here with its context. Individuals aged 18 to 89 years were recruited from around 22 US areas. Clinical histories supplied by participants themselves formed the basis of cohort assignment. Recovery meant two consecutive negative NP/OP PCR tests, professional clearance, or resolved symptoms. Germline V gene sequence: CDR1 LNHDA, CDR2 SQIVND (reference sequence). The CDR3 consists of 15 residues. The V segment lost 2 bases and the J segment 11 bases; nucleotides outside the gene matches: 11. This sample is drawn from a study of blood T cell repertoires in COVID-19. Assay: immunoSEQ multiplex PCR; the TCRdb copy retains only in-frame clones and omits some. This sample has 250,000 or so clones, with roughly 83% found just once.

The chain couples TRBV19 to TRBJ2-1; 8 positions agree with TRBD2. Sequencing input: PBMCs or T cells enriched from blood (not recorded which). The origin of this receptor is a woman between 45 and 60 years old who had recovered from COVID-19. The CDR3: CASSISMGTSYQQFF. In nucleotides, the CDR3 is TGTGCCAGTAGTATATCTATGGGGACTAGTTACCAGCAGTTCTTC.